These 27 T cell receptor beta chains came from one sample sequenced in a study of patients and donors after allogeneic stem cell transplantation. TCRdb re-analysed the RT-PCR reads in MiXCR, keeping a single row per CDR3 protein. The repertoire includes about 110,000 distinct CDR3 sequences, around 36% of them detected once, and 27% sits in the top ten. Material for sequencing was blood, either unsorted or a sorted T cell fraction (not recorded which). The receptors come from a human donor who was either an allogeneic HSCT recipient or a stem cell or donor lymphocyte infusion donor (not recorded which). It is not recorded whose cells these are; they may come from a transplant donor.

The rearrangement links TRBV11-2 to TRBJ2-5; D is unclear. Per the germline V gene, CDR1 is SGHAT and CDR2 is FQNNGV. Trimming stripped 3 bases from V and 2 bases from J, with 10 bases between. The CDR3 sequence is 14 residues long. This CDR3 reads CASSFRQPQETQYF. The CDR3 nucleotides are TGTGCCAGCAGCTTTAGGCAGCCGCAAGAGACCCAGTACTTC.

V and J are TRBV5-1 and TRBJ1-4; D remains unclear. CDR3 length equals 14 residues. Germline V gene sequence: CDR1 SGHRS, CDR2 YFSETQ. V was shortened by 0 bases and J by 4 bases, with 7 bases between the two germline ends. The CDR3 region is CASSLAQSNEKLFF. The CDR3 DNA follows: TGCGCCAGCAGCTTGGCGCAGAGTAATGAAAAACTGTTTTTT. Complete variable domain (other parts from reference TRBV5-1 and TRBJ1-4): KAGVTQTPRYLIKTRGQQVTLSCSPISGHRSVSWYQQTPGQGLQFLFEYFSETQRNKGNFPGRFSGRQFSNSRSEMNVSTLELGDSALYLCASSLAQSNEKLFFGSGTQLSVL.

The chain has TRBV24-1 and TRBJ2-7; no clear D gene. Trimming took 3 bases from V and 0 from J, leaving 11 bases between them. Germline CDR1 and CDR2: KGHDR and SFDVKD. The CDR3 extends over 15 amino acids. CDR3 coding DNA: TGTGCCACCAGTGATGCTAGGCGGCCCTCCTACGAGCAGTACTTC. Translated, it gives CATSDARRPSYEQYF.

The J gene is TRBJ2-7, the V gene TRBV6-6; D may be TRBD2 (7 bases). Germline V lookup: CDR1 MNHNY, CDR2 SVGAGI (reference sequence). V was trimmed by 8 bases and J by 6 bases, leaving 17 bases between them. The CDR3 is made up of 13 amino acids. In DNA form, the CDR3 reads TGTGCCAGCTCCCGGGGGGCGTTCGGCGAGCAGTACTTC. Translating it yields CASSRGAFGEQYF.

The chain combines TRBV20-1 with TRBJ2-2; no definite D call. CDR1 and CDR2 (germline): DFQATT, SNEGSKA (reference sequence). This CDR3 is 12 amino acids long. The V end was cut by 2 bases, the J end by 1 base, with 2 bases between. The CDR3 coding sequence is TGCAGTGCTAGAAAGAACACCGGGGAGCTGTTTTTT. It yields the protein CSARKNTGELFF.

The chain carries TRBV20-1 and TRBJ1-5; TRBD1 matches at 7 bases. V lost 3 bases to trimming and J lost 0 bases; unmatched junction nucleotides: 11. Germline CDR1 reads DFQATT; CDR2 reads SNEGSKA (reference sequence). The CDR3 has 17 amino acids. Here the CDR3 reads CSASSGTGAPSNQPQHF. CDR3 nucleotides: TGCAGTGCTAGTAGTGGTACAGGGGCGCCTAGCAATCAGCCCCAGCATTTT.

The chain is built from TRBV29-1 and TRBJ2-5, with D perhaps TRBD1 or TRBD2 (5 bases each). In germline, CDR1 is SQVTM, CDR2 ANQGSEA. The CDR3 is 13 residues long. V lost 4 bases, J lost 0 bases, and 9 bases lay in between. In DNA form, the CDR3 reads TGCAGCGTTGCTAGGGGAGACCAAGAGACCCAGTACTTC. Its translation is CSVARGDQETQYF.

This clonotype showed up just a few times. The chain couples TRBV4-3 to TRBJ2-1, with D perhaps matching TRBD1 (6 bases). V was cut by 4 bases and J by 9 bases, with 13 bases left in between. Looked up from germline, CDR1 is LGHNA and CDR2 is YSLEER. The CDR3 sequence is 13 residues long. Written as DNA, the CDR3 is TGCGCCAGCAGCCTTGAGTACAGGGCTGAGCAGTTCTTC. As protein: CASSLEYRAEQFF.

V gene TRBV7-6 combines with J gene TRBJ2-7; D remains unclear. CDR3 length: 12 residues. The germline gives CDR1 SGHVS, CDR2 FNYEAQ. The V gene lost 5 bases and the J gene lost 7 bases, with 12 bases spanning the gap. The DNA for the CDR3 is TGTGCCAGCAGCCTCCACGATGAAGAGCAGTACTTC. This translates into CASSLHDEEQYF.

This rearrangement joins TRBV28 to TRBJ2-7; TRBD2 aligns across 10 bases. This CDR3 has 15 residues. Germline V lookup: CDR1 MDHEN, CDR2 SYDVKM. Trimming cost V 3 bases and J 3 bases; bases outside gene matches: 5. The CDR3 bases are TGTGCCAGCAGTTTCAGCGGGAGGGCCCTCTACGAGCAGTACTTC. Protein: CASSFSGRALYEQYF.

V gene TRBV4-2 combines with J gene TRBJ2-5; 7 positions agree with TRBD1. The trim removed 0 bases at V and 4 bases at J, leaving 5 bases unmatched. The CDR3 has 15 amino acids. The V gene's germline CDR1 is LGHNA and CDR2 YNFKEQ. The CDR3 here is CASSQEGTGVETQYF. The CDR3 DNA is TGTGCCAGCAGCCAAGAGGGAACAGGGGTAGAGACCCAGTACTTC.

V and J are TRBV12-3 or TRBV12-4 and TRBJ2-4, with TRBD1 identical over 10 bases. With V trimmed by 5 bases and J by 13 bases, 5 bases remained unmatched. The CDR3 consists of 12 residues. CDR3 residues: CASSRQGALQYF. CDR3 DNA: TGTGCCAGCAGTAGACAGGGGGCCCTACAGTACTTC.

This clonotype was counted between two and nine times. The chain links TRBV11-3 to TRBJ1-1; D remains ambiguous. Germline CDR1 is SGHNT and CDR2 is YENEEA. The CDR3 has 13 amino acids. V lost 1 base, J lost 1 base, and 4 bases lay in between. The CDR3 loop reads CASSLGANTEAFF. CDR3 nucleotide sequence: TGTGCCAGCAGCTTAGGGGCGAACACTGAAGCTTTCTTT.

This clonotype was recorded a few times. The rearrangement joins TRBV12-3 or TRBV12-4 to TRBJ1-5; TRBD1 aligns across 7 bases. This CDR3 contains 17 residues. V gave up 1 base and J gave up 5 bases; unmatched junction bases: 11. Here the CDR3 reads CASSLGRQGVEDQPQHF. The CDR3, as DNA: TGTGCCAGCAGTTTAGGCCGACAGGGTGTTGAGGATCAGCCCCAGCATTTT.

V and J are TRBV6-6 and TRBJ1-4, with 7 bases lining up with TRBD1. Germline trimming cut 0 bases from V and 5 bases from J; bases unmatched to any gene: 0. The germline CDR1 and CDR2 sequences are MNHNY and SVGAGI (reference sequence). The CDR3 covers 14 residues. CDR3 region: CASSYSGGNEKLFF. The DNA for the CDR3 is TGTGCCAGCAGTTACTCAGGGGGCAATGAAAAACTGTTTTTT.

This chain links TRBV7-2 with TRBJ1-1; a weak D match, TRBD1 (5 bases). V was cut by 1 base and J by 4 bases, with 10 bases left in between. The germline V gene has CDR1 SGHTA and CDR2 FQGNSA. CDR3 size: 14 residues. The CDR3: CASSLVGGGTEAFF. The CDR3 nucleotides are TGTGCCAGCAGCTTAGTCGGCGGGGGCACTGAAGCTTTCTTT.

The chain couples TRBV12-3 or TRBV12-4 to TRBJ2-3; the match to TRBD2 covers 8 bases. CDR3 length: 13 residues. The junction had 4 bases not matched to a gene; V was cut back by 5 bases and J by 6 bases. The CDR3 DNA sequence: TGTGCCAGCAGTCCCCGGGAGGGTGATACGCAGTATTTT. It translates to CASSPREGDTQYF.

This clonotype was seen more than once but under ten times. The chain employs TRBV12-3 or TRBV12-4 and TRBJ1-2, with D possibly TRBD1 on 5 matching bases. V was shortened by 6 bases and J by 8 bases, with 16 bases between the two germline ends. The CDR3 has 13 amino acids. CDR3 region: CASRSTGLGGYTF. In DNA, the CDR3 is TGTGCCAGCAGATCAACAGGCCTCGGGGGCTACACCTTC.

The V call is TRBV6-1, the J call TRBJ1-1, with D possibly matching TRBD1 (5 bases). The CDR3 totals 15 residues. Trimming left V 7 bases short and J 0 bases short, with 15 bases between. Looked up from germline, CDR1 is MNHNS and CDR2 is SASEGT. CDR3 amino acids: CASKPMGRLNTEAFF. CDR3 bases: TGTGCCAGCAAGCCTATGGGACGGTTGAACACTGAAGCTTTCTTT.

The chain carries TRBV5-1 and TRBJ2-1, with 11 bases aligning to TRBD2. The trim removed 3 bases at V and 9 bases at J, leaving 11 bases unmatched. CDR3 length: 16 residues. Germline CDR1 reads SGHRS; CDR2 reads YFSETQ. The CDR3 protein is CASSSETSGTSGEQFF. Here the CDR3 DNA reads TGCGCCAGCAGCTCCGAGACTAGCGGGACGAGTGGTGAGCAGTTCTTC. Supplemented by reference TRBV5-1 and TRBJ2-1, the full variable domain reads KAGVTQTPRYLIKTRGQQVTLSCSPISGHRSVSWYQQTPGQGLQFLFEYFSETQRNKGNFPGRFSGRQFSNSRSEMNVSTLELGDSALYLCASSSETSGTSGEQFFGPGTRLTVL.

This sequence joins TRBV18 and TRBJ1-2; D is perhaps TRBD1 (5 bases). The V and J ends lost 2 bases and 7 bases respectively, with 11 bases between them. CDR1 and CDR2 from the germline V gene are KGHSH and LQKENI. The CDR3 is 13 residues long. CDR3 coding DNA: TGTGCCAGCTCACCAGGCGGACAAGGTGGCTACACCTTC. It codes for CASSPGGQGGYTF.

The sample holds a few counts of this clonotype. V gene TRBV11-2 combines with J gene TRBJ1-4; D gene uncertain. CDR1 is SGHAT and CDR2 is FQNNGV in the germline V gene. This CDR3 has 14 amino acids. V lost 7 bases and J lost 8, with 17 bases in between. The CDR3 nucleotides read TGTGCCAGCACCTCTCTCGAGAAAGAGGAAAAACTGTTTTTT. Protein product: CASTSLEKEEKLFF.

The rearrangement uses TRBV15 and TRBJ2-5; D remains unclear. The CDR3 is 11 amino acids. V lost 0 bases and J lost 4, with 0 bases in between. Germline V gene lookup returns CDR1 LNHNV and CDR2 YYDKDF (reference sequence). The CDR3 bases are TGTGCCACCAGCAGAGAAGAGACCCAGTACTTC. Translating it yields CATSREETQYF.

This clonotype showed up just a few times. The chain couples TRBV3-1 to TRBJ2-7; 13 bases line up with TRBD2. Germline lookup yields CDR1 LGHDT and CDR2 YNNKEL (reference sequence). The CDR3 is 16 amino acids. The junction had 10 bases not matched to a gene; V was cut back by 6 bases and J by 5 bases. CDR3 DNA sequence: TGTGCCAGCAGTCCCACCGGGACTAGCGGGATTCACGAGCAGTACTTC. Encoded protein: CASSPTGTSGIHEQYF.

V gene TRBV4-3 combines with J gene TRBJ2-3, with a weak D call TRBD2 (5 bases). The CDR3 covers 17 residues. The V and J ends lost 1 base and 5 bases respectively, with 19 bases between them. Germline CDR1 and CDR2: LGHNA and YSLEER. CDR3 residues: CASSQATNYRRVDTQYF. The CDR3 DNA is TGCGCCAGCAGCCAAGCTACCAACTACCGGCGGGTAGATACGCAGTATTTT.

In DNA form, the CDR3 reads TGTGCCAGTAGTATTCGGCTAGCGGGACTCTCCTACGAGCAGTACTTC. Protein sequence: CASSIRLAGLSYEQYF. V gene TRBV19 combines with J gene TRBJ2-7, with 9 bases matching TRBD2. The J segment lost 0 bases and the V segment lost 3 bases, leaving 6 bases of the junction unmatched. The CDR3 loop spans 16 amino acids. Germline assignment: CDR1 LNHDA and CDR2 SQIVND (reference sequence).

The rearrangement joins TRBV24-1 to TRBJ2-5; tentatively, D is TRBD2 (6 bases). This CDR3 is built from 15 residues. The germline gives CDR1 KGHDR, CDR2 SFDVKD. V was pared by 4 bases and J by 2 bases, with 13 bases between. The CDR3 DNA is TGTGCCACCAGTGACCTCAGCGGAGGGCAAGAGACCCAGTACTTC. Encoded protein: CATSDLSGGQETQYF.